The rows below give T cell receptor beta chains drawn from one sample of a study of T cell changes during pregnancy in multiple sclerosis. Data came from immunoSEQ multiplex PCR; TCRdb stores just in-frame clones and leaves some out. The top ten hold approximately 0.41% of the sample, which has some 49,000 clones, approximately 90% seen once. The starting material was CD4+ T cells from peripheral blood mononuclear cells, obtained in the second trimester of pregnancy. Every receptor here comes from a female donor in good health, enrolled as a control in a pregnancy study. Each CDR3 is given without its conserved first and last residue. Fields, in order: CDR3 length, J gene, clone size, V gene, CDR3 protein. For some rows the clone size is stated as once, few or many, or as a class when expanded; others skip it.

13,TRBJ1-5,once,TRBV11-2,ASSLGGQGGQPQH
13,TRBJ1-5,NA,TRBV7-2,ASSLGGQPNQPQH
13,TRBJ2-7,NA,TRBV7-2,ASSLEAGRGYEQY
14,TRBJ2-5,NA,TRBV25-1,ASSERPSGGRETQY
12,TRBJ1-5,NA,TRBV9,ASSLYGGEQPQH
17,TRBJ2-7,NA,TRBV19,ASSSSLAGGLLTHYEQY
13,TRBJ2-1,NA,TRBV7-2,ASSPPGGSYNEQF
8,TRBJ2-3,NA,TRBV29-1,SVARDTQY
12,TRBJ1-6,NA,TRBV6-5,ASTPTGDQSPLH
10,TRBJ2-1,NA,TRBV2,ASTPIRTVSF
18,TRBJ2-6,NA,TRBV11-3,ASSLRGQGIMGSGANVLT
14,TRBJ2-2,NA,TRBV27,ASSLSGGGLTGELF
12,TRBJ2-6,NA,TRBV4-3,ASSQERQRNVLT
12,TRBJ2-2,NA,TRBV11-3,ASSRKSGTGELF
13,TRBJ2-7,NA,TRBV7-6,ASSPGPSGGYEQY
13,TRBJ1-3,NA,TRBV4-2,ASSQDRVSGNTIY
14,TRBJ2-3,NA,TRBV27,ASSLGRGRSTDTQY
12,TRBJ2-4,NA,TRBV6-1,ASSEFRLKNIQY
12,TRBJ1-5,NA,TRBV7-2,ASSLSGLEGAQH
15,TRBJ2-2,NA,TRBV21-1,ASSTLSGGHWSGELF
12,TRBJ2-7,NA,TRBV9,ASSTGDPFGEQY
11,TRBJ2-2,NA,TRBV6-6,ASSGGGGGELF
14,TRBJ1-1,NA,TRBV4-3,ASSQGAAGLITEAF
14,TRBJ2-3,NA,TRBV11-2,ASSIGTSGGTDTQY
12,TRBJ1-4,NA,TRBV6-5,ASSWTGSNEKLF
11,TRBJ2-1,once,TRBV9,ASSVGRYNEQF
11,TRBJ1-2,NA,TRBV7-2,ASSPGQPYGYT
15,TRBJ2-7,NA,TRBV15,ATSRPGGLESSYEQY
15,TRBJ1-2,NA,TRBV5-1,ASSLMTGELRNYGYT
13,TRBJ2-1,NA,TRBV19,ASSTSPSGGAEQF
11,TRBJ1-5,NA,TRBV19,ASSKQLNQPQH
14,TRBJ1-3,NA,TRBV7-2,ASSLSKGGFGNTIY
11,TRBJ1-5,NA,TRBV29-1,SVSGPFNQPQH
14,TRBJ2-5,NA,TRBV7-3,ASSLGSTTLQETQY
11,TRBJ1-4,NA,TRBV5-1,ASSLHREEKLF
13,TRBJ1-6,NA,TRBV7-8,ASSLSGVRSSPLH
14,TRBJ2-5,NA,TRBV5-1,ASSLKLAGGQETQY
13,TRBJ1-3,NA,TRBV18,ASSPGPSSGNTIY
11,TRBJ1-5,NA,TRBV6-1,ASSGEGRQPQH
12,TRBJ1-1,NA,TRBV2,ASRVQGLSTEAF
11,TRBJ1-1,NA,TRBV10-3,ATSGTRGTEAF
12,TRBJ2-5,NA,TRBV19,ASSTSGTQETQY